This TCR beta chain was sequenced in a study of blood T cell repertoires in COVID-19. The wider study: The United States, Italy and Spain were the sources of the acute and convalescent COVID-19 samples.

The cohort comprised adults aged roughly 18 to 95 years residing in under 25 US areas. Using immunoSEQ multiplex PCR, the repertoire was profiled, and TCRdb retains in-frame clones only, with some absent. This table holds roughly 150,000 clones, over 80% found once. From germline, CDR1 is SNHLY and CDR2 FYNNEI. There are 12 residues in the CDR3. Trimming left V 10 bases short and J 0 bases short, with 9 bases between. The sample comprised PBMCs or T cells enriched from blood (not recorded which). The TCR sequence derives from a man between 70 and 80 years old who had been exposed to COVID-19. The gene calls are TRBV2 and TRBJ1-1, with D unclear. The CDR3 nucleotides read TGTGCCACCAAGAGGATGAACACTGAAGCTTTCTTT. Translation gives CATKRMNTEAFF.